The clone carrying this T cell receptor (beta chain) was counted once. Antigen specificity is unknown. This entry comes from a study of CD8 T cells in Susac syndrome. Study-wide points: A relatively small number of individuals underwent TCR sequencing and HLA analysis.

V dropped 0 bases and J dropped 2; count of bases not matched to a gene: 7. In germline, CDR1 is LGHDT, CDR2 YNNKEL (reference sequence). This CDR3 is built from 16 residues. Sequencing of TCR beta was performed on blood CD8+ and CD4+ T cells. Control patients had untreated stable or active relapsing-remitting multiple sclerosis by revised McDonald criteria. Random-hexamer reverse transcription was applied to roughly 0.5 to 1 ug RNA. Amplification of TCR beta CDR3 was carried out by immunoSEQ multiplex PCR, which covered 54 Vbeta and 13 Jbeta segments. TCRdb independently ran MiXCR on the immunoSEQ multiplex PCR reads; one entry per CDR3 protein. Found here are just over 150,000 distinct CDR3 sequences, approximately 94% of them singletons; the top ten hold around 0.21%.

Sample: CD8+ T cells from PBMCs. The TCR comes from a human donor with multiple sclerosis. The V call is TRBV3-1, the J call TRBJ2-7, with 7 bases identical to TRBD2. The CDR3 spells CASSQDRSSGTYEQYF. CDR3 nucleotide sequence: TGTGCCAGCAGCCAAGATCGATCTAGCGGTACCTACGAGCAGTACTTC.